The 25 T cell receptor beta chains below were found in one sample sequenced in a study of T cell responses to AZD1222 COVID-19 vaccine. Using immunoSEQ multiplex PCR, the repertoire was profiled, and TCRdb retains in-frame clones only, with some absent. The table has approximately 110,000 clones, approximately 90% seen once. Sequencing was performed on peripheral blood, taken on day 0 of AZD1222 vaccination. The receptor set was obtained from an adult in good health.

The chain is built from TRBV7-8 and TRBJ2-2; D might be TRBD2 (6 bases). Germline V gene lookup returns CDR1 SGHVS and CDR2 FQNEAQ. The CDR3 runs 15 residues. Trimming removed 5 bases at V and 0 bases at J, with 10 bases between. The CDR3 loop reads CASSQGLTNTGELFF. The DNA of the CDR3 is TGTGCCAGCAGCCAGGGACTTACGAACACCGGGGAGCTGTTTTTT.

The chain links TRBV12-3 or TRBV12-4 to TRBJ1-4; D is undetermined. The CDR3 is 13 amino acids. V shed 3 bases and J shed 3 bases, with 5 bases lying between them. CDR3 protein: CASSFIANEKLFF. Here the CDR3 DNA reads TGTGCCAGCAGTTTTATCGCTAATGAAAAACTGTTTTTT.

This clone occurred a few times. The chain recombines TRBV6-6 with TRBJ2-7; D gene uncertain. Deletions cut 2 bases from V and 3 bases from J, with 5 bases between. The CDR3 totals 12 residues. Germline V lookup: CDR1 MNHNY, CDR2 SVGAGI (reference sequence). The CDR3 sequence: CASSYLNYEQYF. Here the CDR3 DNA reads TGTGCCAGCAGTTACCTTAACTACGAGCAGTACTTC.

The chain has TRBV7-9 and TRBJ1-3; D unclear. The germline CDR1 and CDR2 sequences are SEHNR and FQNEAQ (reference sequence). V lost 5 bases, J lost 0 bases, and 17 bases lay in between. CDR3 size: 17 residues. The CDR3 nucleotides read TGTGCCAGCAGCCCAGAGCGAGGTCCCCTCTCTGGAAACACCATATATTTT. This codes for CASSPERGPLSGNTIYF.

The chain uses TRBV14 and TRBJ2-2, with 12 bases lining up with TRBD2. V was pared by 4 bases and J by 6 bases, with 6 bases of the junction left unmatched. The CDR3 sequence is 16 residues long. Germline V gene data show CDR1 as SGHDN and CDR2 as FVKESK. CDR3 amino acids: CASSLRTSGASGELFF. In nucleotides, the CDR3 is TGTGCCAGCAGCCTCCGGACTAGCGGGGCTTCCGGGGAGCTGTTTTTT.

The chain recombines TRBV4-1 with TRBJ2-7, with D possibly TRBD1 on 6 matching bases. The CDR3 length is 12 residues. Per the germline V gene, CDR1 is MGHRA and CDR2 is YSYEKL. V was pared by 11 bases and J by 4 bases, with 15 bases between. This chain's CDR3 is CAASTGSYEQYF. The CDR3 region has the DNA TGCGCCGCTTCGACAGGTTCTTACGAGCAGTACTTC.

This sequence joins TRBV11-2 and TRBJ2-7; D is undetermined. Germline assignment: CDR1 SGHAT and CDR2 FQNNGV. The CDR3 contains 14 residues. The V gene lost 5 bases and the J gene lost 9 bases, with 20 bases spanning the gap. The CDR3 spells CASSDTPNLLRQYF. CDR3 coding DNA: TGTGCCAGCAGCGACACCCCTAACCTCCTCCGGCAGTACTTC.

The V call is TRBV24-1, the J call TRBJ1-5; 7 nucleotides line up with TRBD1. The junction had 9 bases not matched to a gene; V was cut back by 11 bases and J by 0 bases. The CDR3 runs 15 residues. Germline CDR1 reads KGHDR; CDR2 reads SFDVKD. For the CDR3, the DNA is TGTGCCAACGCCGGGACAGCGTATAGCAATCAGCCCCAGCATTTT. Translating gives CANAGTAYSNQPQHF.

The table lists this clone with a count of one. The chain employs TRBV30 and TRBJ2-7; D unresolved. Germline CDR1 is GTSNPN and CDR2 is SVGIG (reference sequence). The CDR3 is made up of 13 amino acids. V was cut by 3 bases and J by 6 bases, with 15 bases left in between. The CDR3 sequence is CAWSARSLGEQYF. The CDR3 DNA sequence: TGTGCCTGGAGCGCCCGGAGTTTGGGCGAGCAGTACTTC.

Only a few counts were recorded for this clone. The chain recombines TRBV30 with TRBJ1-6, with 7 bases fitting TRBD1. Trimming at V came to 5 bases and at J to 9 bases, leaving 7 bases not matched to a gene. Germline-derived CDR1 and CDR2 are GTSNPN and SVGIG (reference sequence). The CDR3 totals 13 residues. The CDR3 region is CAWDRAEGSPLHF. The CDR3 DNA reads TGTGCCTGGGACAGGGCCGAGGGTTCACCCCTCCACTTT.

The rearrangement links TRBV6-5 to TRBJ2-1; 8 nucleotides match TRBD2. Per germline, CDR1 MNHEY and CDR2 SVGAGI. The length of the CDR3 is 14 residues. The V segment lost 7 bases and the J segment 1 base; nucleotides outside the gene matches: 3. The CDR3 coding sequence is TGTGCCAGCACCGGGGGGGGATCCTACAATGAGCAGTTCTTC. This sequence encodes CASTGGGSYNEQFF.

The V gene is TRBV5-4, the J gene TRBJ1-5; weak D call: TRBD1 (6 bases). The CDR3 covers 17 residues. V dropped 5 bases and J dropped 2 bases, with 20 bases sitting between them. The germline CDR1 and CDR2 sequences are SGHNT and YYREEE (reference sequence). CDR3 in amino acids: CASSTYRGGRGNQPQHF. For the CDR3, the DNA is TGTGCCAGCAGTACTTATAGGGGGGGGCGCGGCAATCAGCCCCAGCATTTT.

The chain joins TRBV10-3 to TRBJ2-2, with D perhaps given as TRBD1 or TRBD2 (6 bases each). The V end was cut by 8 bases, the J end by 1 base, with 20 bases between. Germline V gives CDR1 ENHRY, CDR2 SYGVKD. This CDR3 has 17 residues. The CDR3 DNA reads TGTGCCATCCAGGCTTGGGGGGCAGGAATGAACACCGGGGAGCTGTTTTTT. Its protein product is CAIQAWGAGMNTGELFF.

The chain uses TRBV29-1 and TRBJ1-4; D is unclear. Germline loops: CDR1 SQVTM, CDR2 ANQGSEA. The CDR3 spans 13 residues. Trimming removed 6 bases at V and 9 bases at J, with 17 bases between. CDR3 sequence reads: CSVYDPTMKKLFF. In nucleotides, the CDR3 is TGCAGCGTGTACGACCCGACGATGAAAAAACTGTTTTTT.

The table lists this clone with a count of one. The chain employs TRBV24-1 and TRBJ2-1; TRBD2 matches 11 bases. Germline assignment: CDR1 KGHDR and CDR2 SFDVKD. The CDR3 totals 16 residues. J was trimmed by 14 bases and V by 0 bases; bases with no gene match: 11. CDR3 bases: TGTGCCACCAGTGATTTGACTAGCGGGAGCCCCAGTGGTGAGTTCTTC. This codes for CATSDLTSGSPSGEFF.

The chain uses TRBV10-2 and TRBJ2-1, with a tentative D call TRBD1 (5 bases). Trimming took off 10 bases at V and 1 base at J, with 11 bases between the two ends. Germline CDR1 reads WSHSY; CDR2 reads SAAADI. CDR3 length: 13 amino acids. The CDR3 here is CATSGLSYNEQFF. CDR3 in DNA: TGCGCCACATCAGGGTTATCCTACAATGAGCAGTTCTTC.

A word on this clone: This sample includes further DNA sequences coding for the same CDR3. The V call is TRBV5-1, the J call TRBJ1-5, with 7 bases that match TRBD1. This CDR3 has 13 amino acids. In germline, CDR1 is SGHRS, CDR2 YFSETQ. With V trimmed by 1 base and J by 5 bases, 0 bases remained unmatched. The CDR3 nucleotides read TGCGCCAGCAGCTTGACAGGGGATCAGCCCCAGCATTTT. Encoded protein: CASSLTGDQPQHF.

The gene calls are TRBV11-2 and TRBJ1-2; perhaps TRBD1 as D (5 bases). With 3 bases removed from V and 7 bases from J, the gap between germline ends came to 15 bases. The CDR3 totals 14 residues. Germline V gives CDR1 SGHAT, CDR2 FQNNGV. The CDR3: CASSFFRDGAGYTF. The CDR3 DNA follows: TGTGCCAGCAGCTTCTTCCGGGACGGCGCTGGCTACACCTTC.

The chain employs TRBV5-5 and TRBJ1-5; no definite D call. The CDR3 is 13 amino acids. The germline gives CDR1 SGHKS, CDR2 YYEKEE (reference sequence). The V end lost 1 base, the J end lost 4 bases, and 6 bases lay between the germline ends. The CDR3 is CASSLQANQPQHF. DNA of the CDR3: TGTGCCAGCAGCTTGCAAGCGAATCAGCCCCAGCATTTT.

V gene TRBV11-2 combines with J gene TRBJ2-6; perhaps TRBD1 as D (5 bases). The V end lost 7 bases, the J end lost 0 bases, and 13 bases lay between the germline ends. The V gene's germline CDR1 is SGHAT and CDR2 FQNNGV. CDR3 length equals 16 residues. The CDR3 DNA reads TGTGCCAGCACCAACCGAAGGGGCTCTGGGGCCAACGTCCTGACTTTC. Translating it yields CASTNRRGSGANVLTF.

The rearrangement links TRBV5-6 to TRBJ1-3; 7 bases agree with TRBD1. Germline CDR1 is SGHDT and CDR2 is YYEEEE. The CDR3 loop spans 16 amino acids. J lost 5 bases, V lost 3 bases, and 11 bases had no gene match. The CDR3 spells CASSWITGTVRNTIYF. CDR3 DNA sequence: TGTGCCAGCAGCTGGATTACCGGGACAGTGCGAAACACCATATATTTT.

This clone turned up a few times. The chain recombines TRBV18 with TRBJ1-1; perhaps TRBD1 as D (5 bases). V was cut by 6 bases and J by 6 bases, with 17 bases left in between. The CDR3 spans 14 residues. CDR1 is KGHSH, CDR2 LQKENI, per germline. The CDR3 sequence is CASSTGGGIAEAFF. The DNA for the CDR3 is TGTGCCAGCTCCACGGGGGGGGGAATCGCTGAAGCTTTCTTT.

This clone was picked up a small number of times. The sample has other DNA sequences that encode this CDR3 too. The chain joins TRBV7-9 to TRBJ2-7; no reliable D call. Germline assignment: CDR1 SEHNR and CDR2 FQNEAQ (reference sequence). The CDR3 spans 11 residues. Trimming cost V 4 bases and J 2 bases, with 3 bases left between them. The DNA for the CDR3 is TGTGCCAGCAGCTCCCCCTACGAGCAGTACTTC. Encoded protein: CASSSPYEQYF.

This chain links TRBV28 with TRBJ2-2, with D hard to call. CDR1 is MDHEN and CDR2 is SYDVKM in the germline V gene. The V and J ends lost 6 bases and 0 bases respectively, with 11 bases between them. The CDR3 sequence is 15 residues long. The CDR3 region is CASRLGPANTGELFF. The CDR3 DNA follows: TGTGCCAGCAGATTAGGACCCGCGAACACCGGGGAGCTGTTTTTT.

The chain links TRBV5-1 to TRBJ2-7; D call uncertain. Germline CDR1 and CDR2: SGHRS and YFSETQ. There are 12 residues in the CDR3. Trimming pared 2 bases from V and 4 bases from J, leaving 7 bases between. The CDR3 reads CASSFQDYEQYF. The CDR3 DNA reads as TGCGCCAGCAGCTTCCAAGATTACGAGCAGTACTTC.